The clone carrying this T cell receptor (beta chain) was seen just once. Its antigen remains unknown. The data were obtained in a study of blood T cells in healthy people across ages. Across the study: Capture via template switching afforded approximately one barcoded beta molecule per two T cells. Study observations and caveats: Roughly linear age-related decline in beta diversity appeared, significant by age roughly 40.

The use of a sample-barcoded 5' primer and a J-beta primer mix characterized a second PCR of 7 to 11 cycles. MiXCR was run by TCRdb on the 5' RACE reads, yielding one entry per CDR3 protein. The sample carries around 1,500,000 distinct CDR3 sequences, around 39% recorded once. V lost 4 bases to trimming and J lost 4 bases, with 13 bases between them. There are 15 residues in the CDR3. Aged about 6 to 100, donors were systemically healthy Caucasians from Russia. The chain carries TRBV12-3 or TRBV12-4 and TRBJ2-2; maybe TRBD2 (6 bases). This receptor was obtained from a young woman in good health. Sequenced: blood. The CDR3 region is CASSYGEAVTGELFF. CDR3 sequence (DNA): TGTGCCAGCAGTTATGGGGAGGCGGTCACCGGGGAGCTGTTTTTT.